This entry features one T cell receptor beta chain sequence. The sample comes from a study of cytomegalovirus exposure and HLA in healthy donors. This PCR relied on a set of 60 Vbeta primers and 13 Jbeta primers. The table came from immunoSEQ multiplex PCR; TCRdb's copy has only in-frame clones and leaves some out. Among around 200,000 clones, more than 65% were seen once, and the ten largest hold around 1.2%. The CDR3 consists of 14 residues. The junction had 5 bases not matched to a gene; V was cut back by 3 bases and J by 3 bases. Germline V gene sequence: CDR1 MNHNS, CDR2 SASEGT. The chain joins TRBV6-1 to TRBJ2-7; 7 positions agree with TRBD1. The sample taken for sequencing was PBMCs. This clonotype originated in a girl aged 2-10 years in good health and CMV-seropositive. The CDR3 region is CASSDSTGFYEQYF. In DNA form, the CDR3 reads TGTGCCAGCAGTGACTCGACAGGGTTCTACGAGCAGTACTTC.